This TCR beta chain was documented in a study of human T cells and chemical hapten exposure. The CDR3 is 16 amino acids. V was cut by 5 bases and J by 0 bases, with 13 bases left in between. Germline CDR1 SGHTA, CDR2 FQGTGA. Individual cDNA molecules in this library carried unique molecular identifiers. Original data processing: Sample TCR counts, which ranged from about 23,224 to 700,000, had a median of approximately 94,000. In TCRdb, the RACE reads were re-called with MiXCR into one record per CDR3 protein. The authors' filters were not applied to this entry. This table holds about 80,000 distinct CDR3 sequences, roughly 7.9% found once. Time point described: healthy volunteer bleed at 6 weeks. Total RNA was extracted from unfractionated whole blood. As regards this clonotype: Its antigen is not known.

Study-wide findings and caveats: Those TCRs sitting above 1 in 1000 frequency stayed the same with DPC sensitization.

The chain combines TRBV7-3 with TRBJ2-2; D possibly corresponds to TRBD1 (6 bases). The sequence came from a female donor in good health. Some clones in this sample may be carry-over from other donors' samples. The sequenced sample consisted of whole blood. CDR3 amino acids: CASSPPGQSNTGELFF. The CDR3 nucleotides read TGTGCCAGCAGCCCCCCCGGACAGTCGAACACCGGGGAGCTGTTTTTT.